This T cell receptor beta chain was recovered during a study of cytomegalovirus exposure and HLA in healthy donors. General study points: Later work showed greater clonal expansion in HLA-associated TCR beta chains than in equally common others. Productive rates of about 90% or about 30% were seen for most TCR beta V segments in an earlier analysis. An apparent linkage of common viral pathogens to several of the most significant clusters emerged in a later analysis.

V shed 9 bases and J shed 0 bases, with 14 bases lying between them. This CDR3 is 14 amino acids long. Per the germline V gene, CDR1 is MNHNY and CDR2 is SVGAGI (reference sequence). With respect to this clone: Its antigen remains unknown.

PCR involved 60 Vbeta and 13 Jbeta primers. TCRdb's table, derived via immunoSEQ multiplex PCR, lists solely in-frame clones and lacks some. The sample contains 150,000 to 200,000 clones, around 80% of which appear only once. The TCR originated in a man in his forties in good health and CMV-seronegative. The sequenced material came from PBMCs. The genes are TRBV6-6 and TRBJ1-1; the D gene is possibly TRBD1 (6 bases). The chain's CDR3 is CASRRQDMNTEAFF. In nucleotides, the CDR3 is TGTGCCAGTAGGCGACAGGACATGAACACTGAAGCTTTCTTT.